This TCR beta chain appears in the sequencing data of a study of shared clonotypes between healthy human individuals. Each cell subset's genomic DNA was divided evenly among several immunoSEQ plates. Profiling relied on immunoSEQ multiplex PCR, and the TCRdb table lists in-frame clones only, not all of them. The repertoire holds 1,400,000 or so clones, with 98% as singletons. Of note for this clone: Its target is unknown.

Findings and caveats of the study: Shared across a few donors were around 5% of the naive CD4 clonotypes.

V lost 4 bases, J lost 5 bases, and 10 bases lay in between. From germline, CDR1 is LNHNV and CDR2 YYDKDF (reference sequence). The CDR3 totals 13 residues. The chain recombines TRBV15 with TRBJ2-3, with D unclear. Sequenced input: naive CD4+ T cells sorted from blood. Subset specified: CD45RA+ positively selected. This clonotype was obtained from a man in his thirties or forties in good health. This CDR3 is CATSMRLLDTQYF. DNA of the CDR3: TGTGCCACCAGCATGCGATTACTAGATACGCAGTATTTT.